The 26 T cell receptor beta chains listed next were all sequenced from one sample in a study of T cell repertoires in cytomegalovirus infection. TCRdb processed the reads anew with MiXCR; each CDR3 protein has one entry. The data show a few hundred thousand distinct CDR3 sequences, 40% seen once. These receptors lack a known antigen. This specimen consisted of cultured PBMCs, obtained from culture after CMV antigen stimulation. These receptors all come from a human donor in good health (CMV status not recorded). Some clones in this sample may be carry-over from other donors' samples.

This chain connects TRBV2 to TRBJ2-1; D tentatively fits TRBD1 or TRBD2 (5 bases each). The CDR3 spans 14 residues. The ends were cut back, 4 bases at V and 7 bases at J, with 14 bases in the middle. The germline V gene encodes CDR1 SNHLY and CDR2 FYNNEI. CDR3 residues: CASSGDPGGNEQFF. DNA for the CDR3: TGTGCCAGCAGTGGGGACCCTGGGGGAAATGAGCAGTTCTTC.

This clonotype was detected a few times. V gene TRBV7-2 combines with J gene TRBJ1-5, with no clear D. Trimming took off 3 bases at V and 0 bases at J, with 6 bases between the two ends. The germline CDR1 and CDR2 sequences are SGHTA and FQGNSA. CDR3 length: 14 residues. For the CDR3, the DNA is TGTGCCAGCAGCTTTGACGGTAGCAATCAGCCCCAGCATTTT. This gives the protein CASSFDGSNQPQHF.

The CDR3 region is CASSVRVTTSTDTQYF. In DNA, the CDR3 is TGTGCCAGCAGCGTCAGGGTCACCACTAGCACAGATACGCAGTATTTT. The chain combines TRBV7-6 with TRBJ2-3; a weak D match, TRBD1 (5 bases). The V end was cut by 5 bases, the J end by 0 bases, with 15 bases between. In germline, CDR1 is SGHVS, CDR2 FNYEAQ. The CDR3 covers 16 residues.

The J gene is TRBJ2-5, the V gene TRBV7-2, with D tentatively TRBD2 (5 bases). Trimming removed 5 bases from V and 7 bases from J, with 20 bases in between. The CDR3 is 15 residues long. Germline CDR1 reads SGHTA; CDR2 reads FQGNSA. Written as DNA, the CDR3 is TGTGCCAGCAGCGCTGACCGGGATTCGTTGGGGACCCAGTACTTC. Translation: CASSADRDSLGTQYF. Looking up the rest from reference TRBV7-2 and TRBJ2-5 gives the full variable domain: GAGVSQSPSNKVTEKGKDVELRCDPISGHTALYWYRQSLGQGLEFLIYFQGNSAPDKSGLPSDRFSAERTGGSVSTLTIQRTQQEDSAVYLCASSADRDSLGTQYFGPGTRLLVL.

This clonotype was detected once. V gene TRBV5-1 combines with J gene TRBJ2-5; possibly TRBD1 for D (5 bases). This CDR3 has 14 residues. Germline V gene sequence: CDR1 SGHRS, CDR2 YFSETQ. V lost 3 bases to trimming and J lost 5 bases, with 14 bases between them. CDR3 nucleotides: TGCGCCAGCAGCTGGGGCCAAGTCCAGGAGACCCAGTACTTC. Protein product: CASSWGQVQETQYF.

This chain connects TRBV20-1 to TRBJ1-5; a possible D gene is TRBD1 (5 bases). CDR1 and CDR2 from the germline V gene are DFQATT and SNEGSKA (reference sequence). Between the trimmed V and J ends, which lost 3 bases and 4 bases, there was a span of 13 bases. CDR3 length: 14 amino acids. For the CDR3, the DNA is TGCAGTGCTAGCGAGGGGCCTACAAATCAGCCCCAGCATTTT. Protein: CSASEGPTNQPQHF.

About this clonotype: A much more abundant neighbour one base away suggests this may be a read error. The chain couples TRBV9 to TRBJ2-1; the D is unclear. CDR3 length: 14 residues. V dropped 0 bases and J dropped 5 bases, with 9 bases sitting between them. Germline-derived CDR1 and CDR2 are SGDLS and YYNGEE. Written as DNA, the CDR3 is TGTGCCAGCAGCGTAGATGGCTTCAACAATGAGCAGTTCTTC. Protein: CASSVDGFNNEQFF.

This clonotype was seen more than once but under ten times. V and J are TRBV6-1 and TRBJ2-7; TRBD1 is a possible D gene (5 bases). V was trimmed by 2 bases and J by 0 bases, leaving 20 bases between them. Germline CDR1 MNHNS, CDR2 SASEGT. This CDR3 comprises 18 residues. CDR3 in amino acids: CASSERTLMGPFSYEQYF. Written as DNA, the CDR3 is TGTGCCAGCAGTGAACGGACCCTGATGGGGCCTTTCTCCTACGAGCAGTACTTC.

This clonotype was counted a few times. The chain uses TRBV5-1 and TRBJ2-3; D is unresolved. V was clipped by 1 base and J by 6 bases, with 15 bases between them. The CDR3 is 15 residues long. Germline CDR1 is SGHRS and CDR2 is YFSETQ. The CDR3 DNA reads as TGCGCCAGCAGCTTGTCGCACCCGACGAGGGATACGCAGTATTTT. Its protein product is CASSLSHPTRDTQYF.

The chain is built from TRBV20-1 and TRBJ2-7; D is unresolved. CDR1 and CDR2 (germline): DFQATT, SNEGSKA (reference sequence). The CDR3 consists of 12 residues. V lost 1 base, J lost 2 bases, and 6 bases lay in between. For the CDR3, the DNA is TGCAGTGCTAGAGGTCCTACCTACGAGCAGTACTTC. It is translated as CSARGPTYEQYF.

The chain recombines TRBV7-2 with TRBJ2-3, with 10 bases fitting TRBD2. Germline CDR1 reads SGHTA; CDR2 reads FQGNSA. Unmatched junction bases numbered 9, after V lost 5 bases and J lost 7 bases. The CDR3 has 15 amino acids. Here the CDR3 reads CASSPSLAGIHTQYF. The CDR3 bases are TGTGCCAGCAGCCCCTCACTAGCGGGGATCCATACGCAGTATTTT.

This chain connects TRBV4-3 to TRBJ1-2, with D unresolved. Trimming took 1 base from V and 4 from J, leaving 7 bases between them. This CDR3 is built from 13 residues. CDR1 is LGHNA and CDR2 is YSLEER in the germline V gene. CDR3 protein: CASSQALGYGYTF. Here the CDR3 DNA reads TGCGCCAGCAGCCAAGCCCTAGGCTATGGCTACACCTTC.

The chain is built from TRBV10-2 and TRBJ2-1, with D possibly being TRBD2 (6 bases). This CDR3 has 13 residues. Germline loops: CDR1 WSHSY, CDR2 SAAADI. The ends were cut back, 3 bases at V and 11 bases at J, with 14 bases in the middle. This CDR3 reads CASSEEAGQKQFF. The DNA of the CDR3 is TGCGCCAGCAGTGAAGAAGCGGGCCAGAAGCAGTTCTTC.

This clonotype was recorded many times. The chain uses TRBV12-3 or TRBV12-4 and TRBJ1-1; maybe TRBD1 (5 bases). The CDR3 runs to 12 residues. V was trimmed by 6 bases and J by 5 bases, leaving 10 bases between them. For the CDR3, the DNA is TGTGCCAGCAGCTTCTCAGGGACTGAAGCTTTCTTT. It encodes CASSFSGTEAFF.

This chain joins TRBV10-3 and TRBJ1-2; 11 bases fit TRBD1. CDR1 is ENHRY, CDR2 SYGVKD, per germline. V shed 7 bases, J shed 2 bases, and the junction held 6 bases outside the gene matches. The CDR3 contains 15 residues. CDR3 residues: CAITRDRGKNYGYTF. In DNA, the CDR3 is TGTGCCATCACCAGGGACAGGGGGAAGAACTATGGCTACACCTTC.

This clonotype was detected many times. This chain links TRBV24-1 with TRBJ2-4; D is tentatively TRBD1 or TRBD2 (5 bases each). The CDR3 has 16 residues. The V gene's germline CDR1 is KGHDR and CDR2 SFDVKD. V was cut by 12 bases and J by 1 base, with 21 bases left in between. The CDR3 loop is CAATRGPRFAKNIQYF. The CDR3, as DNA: TGTGCCGCTACCCGGGGACCCCGTTTCGCCAAAAACATTCAGTACTTC.

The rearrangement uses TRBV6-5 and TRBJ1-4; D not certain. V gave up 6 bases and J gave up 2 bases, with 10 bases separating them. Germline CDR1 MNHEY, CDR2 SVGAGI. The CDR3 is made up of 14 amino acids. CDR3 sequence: CASRKTATNEKLFF. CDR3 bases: TGTGCCAGCAGAAAAACAGCGACTAATGAAAAACTGTTTTTT.

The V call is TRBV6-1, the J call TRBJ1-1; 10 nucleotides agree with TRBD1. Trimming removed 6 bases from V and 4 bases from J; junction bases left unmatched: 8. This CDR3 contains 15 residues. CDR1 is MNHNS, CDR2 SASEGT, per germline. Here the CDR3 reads CASSRTGGYGTEAFF. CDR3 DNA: TGTGCCAGCAGCAGGACAGGGGGGTATGGCACTGAAGCTTTCTTT.

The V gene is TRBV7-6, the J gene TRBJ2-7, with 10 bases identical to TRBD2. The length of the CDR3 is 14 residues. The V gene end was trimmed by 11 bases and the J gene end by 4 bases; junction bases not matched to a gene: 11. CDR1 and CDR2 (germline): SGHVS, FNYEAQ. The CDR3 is CAVDSGRPTYEQYF. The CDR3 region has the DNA TGTGCCGTAGATAGCGGGAGGCCTACTTACGAGCAGTACTTC. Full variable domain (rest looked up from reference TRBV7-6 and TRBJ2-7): GAGVSQSPRYKVTKRGQDVALRCDPISGHVSLYWYRQALGQGPEFLTYFNYEAQQDKSGLPNDRFSAERPEGSISTLTIQRTEQRDSAMYRCAVDSGRPTYEQYFGPGTRLTVT.

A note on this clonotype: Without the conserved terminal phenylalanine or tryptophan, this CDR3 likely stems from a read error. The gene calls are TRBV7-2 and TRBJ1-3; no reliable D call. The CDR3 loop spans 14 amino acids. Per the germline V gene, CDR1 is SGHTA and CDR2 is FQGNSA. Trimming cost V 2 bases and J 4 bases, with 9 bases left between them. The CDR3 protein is CASSLTEFGNTIYV. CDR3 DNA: TGTGCCAGCAGCTTAACGGAATTCGGAAACACCATATATGTT.

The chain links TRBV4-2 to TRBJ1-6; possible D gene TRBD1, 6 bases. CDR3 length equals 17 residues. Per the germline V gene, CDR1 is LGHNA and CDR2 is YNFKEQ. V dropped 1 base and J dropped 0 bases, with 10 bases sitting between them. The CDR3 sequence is CASSQGQASSYNSPLHF. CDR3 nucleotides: TGTGCCAGCAGCCAAGGACAGGCGAGCTCCTATAATTCACCCCTCCACTTT.

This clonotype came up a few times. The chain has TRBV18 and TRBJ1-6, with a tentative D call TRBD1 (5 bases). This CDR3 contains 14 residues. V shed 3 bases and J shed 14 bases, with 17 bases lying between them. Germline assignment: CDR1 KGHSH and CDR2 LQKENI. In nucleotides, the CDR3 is TGTGCCAGCTCACCCGACCTGGGACGGAGCACCCTCCACTTT. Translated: CASSPDLGRSTLHF.

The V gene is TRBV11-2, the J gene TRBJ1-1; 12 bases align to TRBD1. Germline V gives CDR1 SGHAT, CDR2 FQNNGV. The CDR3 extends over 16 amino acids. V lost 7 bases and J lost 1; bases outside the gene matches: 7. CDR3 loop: CASTPGTGGWNTEAFF. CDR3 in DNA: TGTGCCAGCACCCCGGGGACAGGGGGCTGGAACACTGAAGCTTTCTTT.

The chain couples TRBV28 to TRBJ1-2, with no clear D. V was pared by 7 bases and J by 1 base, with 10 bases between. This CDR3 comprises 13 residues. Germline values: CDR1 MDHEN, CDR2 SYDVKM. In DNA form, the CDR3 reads TGTGCCAGCACCTTAGCTGATAACTATGGCTACACCTTC. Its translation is CASTLADNYGYTF.

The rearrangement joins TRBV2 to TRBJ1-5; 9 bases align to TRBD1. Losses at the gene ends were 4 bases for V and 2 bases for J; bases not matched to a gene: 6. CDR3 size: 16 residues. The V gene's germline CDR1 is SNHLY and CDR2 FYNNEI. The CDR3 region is CASSVYRGLRNQPQHF. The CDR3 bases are TGTGCCAGCAGTGTTTACAGGGGGCTGCGCAATCAGCCCCAGCATTTT. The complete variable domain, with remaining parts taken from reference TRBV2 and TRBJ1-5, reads EPEVTQTPSHQVTQMGQEVILRCVPISNHLYFYWYRQILGQKVEFLVSFYNNEISEKSEIFDDQFSVERPDGSNFTLKIRSTKLEDSAMYFCASSVYRGLRNQPQHFGDGTRLSIL.

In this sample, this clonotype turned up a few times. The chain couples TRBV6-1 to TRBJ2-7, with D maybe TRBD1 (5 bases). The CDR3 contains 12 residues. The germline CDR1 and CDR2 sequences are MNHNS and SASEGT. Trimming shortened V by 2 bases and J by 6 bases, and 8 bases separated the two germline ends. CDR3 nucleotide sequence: TGTGCCAGCAGTGAAAATGGGGCCGAGCAGTACTTC. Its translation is CASSENGAEQYF.